This T cell receptor beta chain was sequenced for a study of identical twins. CDR3 length: 16 amino acids. Germline CDR1 SGHTA, CDR2 FQGNSA. V lost 1 base, J lost 4 bases, and 15 bases lay in between. TCRdb called the 5' RACE reads again in MiXCR, with one record for every CDR3 protein. The sample records about 240,000 distinct CDR3 sequences, approximately 11% being singletons. The sample was also reused in another study, on yellow fever vaccine responses in identical twins.

The origin of this receptor is a woman between 18 and 29 years old in good health. The sequenced material came from memory (CD45RO+) T cells sorted from blood. The V and J genes are TRBV7-2 and TRBJ2-3; D may be TRBD1 or TRBD2 (5 bases each). In nucleotides, the CDR3 is TGTGCCAGCAGCTTAGTCGGTGGGGGTGTAGCAGATACGCAGTATTTT. It encodes CASSLVGGGVADTQYF.